A single sample is the source of the 30 T cell receptor beta chains below, sequenced in a study of control samples from healthy donors and cancer patients. This table comes from immunoSEQ multiplex PCR, and its TCRdb copy is limited to in-frame clones, with some not included. Of tens of thousands of clones listed, around 90% are singletons. The sequenced sample consisted of PBMCs. These receptors came from a man in his thirties or forties with colorectal cancer.

This chain links TRBV19 with TRBJ1-1; no clear D gene. CDR1 and CDR2 from the germline V gene are LNHDA and SQIVND (reference sequence). There are 14 residues in the CDR3. Trimming left V 5 bases short and J 3 bases short, with 13 bases between. This CDR3 is CASSSYRGYTEAFF. CDR3 nucleotides: TGTGCCAGTAGTTCCTATAGAGGGTACACTGAAGCTTTCTTT.

This chain joins TRBV3-1 (or the pseudogene TRBV3-2) and TRBJ2-7, with D perhaps TRBD1 (5 bases). Trimming pared 4 bases from V and 0 bases from J, leaving 10 bases between. The CDR3 covers 14 residues. Germline V CDR1 and CDR2: LGHDT, YNNKEL (reference sequence). CDR3 nucleotide sequence: TGTGCCAGCAGCCGAGACAGCCGCTCCTACGAGCAGTACTTC. Encoded protein: CASSRDSRSYEQYF.

J is TRBJ2-2 and V is TRBV12-5, with D tentatively TRBD1 (6 bases). The germline V gene has CDR1 LGHNT and CDR2 FRNRAP. V was trimmed by 0 bases and J by 1 base, leaving 9 bases between them. This CDR3 has 16 amino acids. The CDR3 sequence is CASGLVRTENTGELFF. The CDR3 DNA reads TGTGCTAGTGGTTTGGTAAGGACAGAGAACACCGGGGAGCTGTTTTTT.

V usage is TRBV11-2 and J usage is TRBJ1-1; TRBD1 matches at 10 bases. The germline V gene encodes CDR1 SGHAT and CDR2 FQNNGV. This CDR3 comprises 14 residues. The V and J ends lost 2 bases and 6 bases, in that order; junction bases with no gene match: 3. The CDR3 nucleotides read TGTGCCAGCAGCTTAATCGGACAGGGGGCTGAAGCTTTCTTT. Translating gives CASSLIGQGAEAFF.

The chain combines TRBV11-2 with TRBJ1-1; D call uncertain. Trimming cost V 6 bases and J 11 bases, with 19 bases left between them. The germline gives CDR1 SGHAT, CDR2 FQNNGV. The CDR3 loop spans 13 amino acids. CDR3 coding DNA: TGTGCCAGCAGAAAAACCCCGACGGGAAGGGCTTTCTTT. Its translation: CASRKTPTGRAFF.

The chain recombines TRBV2 with TRBJ1-6, with 7 bases aligning to TRBD1. The germline gives CDR1 SNHLY, CDR2 FYNNEI. Trimming cost V 1 base and J 10 bases; bases outside gene matches: 10. This CDR3 contains 16 residues. The CDR3 is CASSEDRGLVGSPLHF. CDR3 nucleotides: TGTGCCAGCAGTGAAGACAGGGGTCTTGTGGGCTCACCCCTCCACTTT.

The V call is TRBV6-6, the J call TRBJ1-1; tentative D call: TRBD1 (5 bases). V was trimmed by 7 bases and J by 0 bases, leaving 15 bases between them. Germline CDR1 reads MNHNY; CDR2 reads SVGAGI (reference sequence). The length of the CDR3 is 15 residues. The CDR3: CASIFGGNMNTEAFF. The CDR3 DNA is TGTGCCAGCATCTTCGGGGGGAATATGAACACTGAAGCTTTCTTT.

The rearrangement uses TRBV19 and TRBJ1-5; TRBD1 is a possible D gene (6 bases). Trimming took off 5 bases at V and 0 bases at J, with 11 bases between the two ends. Germline V lookup: CDR1 LNHDA, CDR2 SQIVND (reference sequence). This CDR3 contains 15 residues. In DNA, the CDR3 is TGTGCCAGTAGTGAACAGGGAAATAGCAATCAGCCCCAGCATTTT. It translates to CASSEQGNSNQPQHF. Looking up the rest from reference TRBV19 and TRBJ1-5 gives the full variable domain: DGGITQSPKYLFRKEGQNVTLSCEQNLNHDAMYWYRQDPGQGLRLIYYSQIVNDFQKGDIAEGYSVSREKKESFPLTVTSAQKNPTAFYLCASSEQGNSNQPQHFGDGTRLSIL.

The chain combines TRBV7-2 with TRBJ1-6; D call uncertain. This CDR3 has 14 residues. The ends were cut back, 5 bases at V and 4 bases at J, with 9 bases in the middle. Germline lookup yields CDR1 SGHTA and CDR2 FQGNSA. CDR3 amino acids: CASSPDGYNSPLHF. Written as DNA, the CDR3 is TGTGCCAGCAGCCCAGACGGATATAATTCACCCCTCCACTTT.

This chain joins TRBV7-8 and TRBJ2-7; tentatively, D is TRBD1 (7 bases). The CDR3 covers 13 residues. The V and J ends lost 8 bases and 5 bases respectively, with 16 bases between them. CDR1 and CDR2 (germline): SGHVS, FQNEAQ. CDR3 sequence: CASLRRGRNEQYF. The CDR3 DNA follows: TGTGCCAGCCTAAGGAGGGGGCGCAACGAGCAGTACTTC.

V gene TRBV4-1 combines with J gene TRBJ2-2; no firm D call. The CDR3 has 16 residues. CDR1 is MGHRA, CDR2 YSYEKL, per germline. Trimming pared 2 bases from V and 0 bases from J, leaving 10 bases between. CDR3 bases: TGCGCCAGCAGCCAAACAATAAATACGAACACCGGGGAGCTGTTTTTT. It encodes CASSQTINTNTGELFF.

In this sample, this clone turned up once. The gene calls are TRBV11-2 and TRBJ1-2, with no clear D. CDR1 is SGHAT and CDR2 is FQNNGV in the germline V gene. Trimming took 4 bases from V and 9 from J, leaving 12 bases between them. This CDR3 is 12 amino acids long. In DNA, the CDR3 is TGTGCCAGCAGCTCAAGTGGTGGGAGCTACACCTTC. It codes for CASSSSGGSYTF.

The V and J genes are TRBV4-2 and TRBJ1-6; 7 bases fit TRBD1. The CDR3 totals 16 residues. Germline CDR1 reads LGHNA; CDR2 reads YNFKEQ. The V and J ends lost 0 bases and 9 bases, in that order; junction bases with no gene match: 8. This CDR3 is CASSQEADRQLSPLHF. CDR3 nucleotides: TGTGCCAGCAGCCAAGAAGCGGACAGGCAACTTTCACCCCTCCACTTT.

V is TRBV4-3 and J is TRBJ2-7; TRBD2 agrees at 7 bases. The CDR3 totals 16 residues. J was trimmed by 2 bases and V by 0 bases; bases with no gene match: 7. Germline CDR1 reads LGHNA; CDR2 reads YSLEER. The CDR3 protein is CASSQEGGDLPYEQYF. CDR3 sequence (DNA): TGCGCCAGCAGCCAAGAGGGGGGGGACCTTCCCTACGAGCAGTACTTC.

The J gene is TRBJ2-5, the V gene TRBV5-4; D gene uncertain. CDR1 is SGHNT, CDR2 YYREEE, per germline (reference sequence). V lost 5 bases, J lost 0 bases, and 11 bases lay in between. The CDR3 consists of 14 residues. The CDR3 loop is CASSLTRNQETQYF. The CDR3 DNA reads TGTGCCAGCAGTCTGACACGGAACCAAGAGACCCAGTACTTC.

This chain uses TRBV5-5 with TRBJ1-3; 8 bases fit TRBD1. CDR3 length: 17 amino acids. Trimming took 4 bases from V and 2 from J; bases not matched to a gene: 11. Germline V gives CDR1 SGHKS, CDR2 YYEKEE (reference sequence). CDR3 sequence: CASSLQPTGVPGNTIYF. The CDR3 DNA reads TGTGCCAGCAGCCTCCAGCCGACAGGGGTACCTGGAAACACCATATATTTT. Combining the CDR3 with reference TRBV5-5 and TRBJ1-3 gives the whole variable domain DAGVTQSPTHLIKTRGQQVTLRCSPISGHKSVSWYQQVLGQGPQFIFQYYEKEERGRGNFPDRFSARQFPNYSSELNVNALLLGDSALYLCASSLQPTGVPGNTIYFGEGSWLTVV.

This chain uses TRBV20-1 with TRBJ2-3; 7 positions agree with TRBD2. This CDR3 is 13 amino acids long. V gave up 3 bases and J gave up 0 bases; unmatched junction bases: 0. Germline loops: CDR1 DFQATT, CDR2 SNEGSKA (reference sequence). CDR3: CSASSGSTDTQYF. CDR3 nucleotides: TGCAGTGCTAGTAGCGGGAGCACAGATACGCAGTATTTT.

V and J are TRBV14 and TRBJ2-7; 12 nucleotides align to TRBD1. CDR3 length: 15 residues. The germline gives CDR1 SGHDN, CDR2 FVKESK. Trimming removed 4 bases from V and 5 bases from J; junction bases left unmatched: 6. CDR3 bases: TGTGCCAGCAGCCTCTGGGACAGGGGGCAAGACGAGCAGTACTTC. It translates to CASSLWDRGQDEQYF.

The chain joins TRBV12-5 to TRBJ1-4; D not certain. This CDR3 comprises 15 residues. CDR1 is LGHNT and CDR2 is FRNRAP in the germline V gene. V was clipped by 4 bases and J by 7 bases, with 16 bases between them. The chain's CDR3 is CASGSDRGRAEKLFF. The CDR3 coding sequence is TGTGCTAGTGGTTCGGACCGTGGAAGGGCTGAAAAACTGTTTTTT. The full variable domain, its missing parts supplied by reference TRBV12-5 and TRBJ1-4, is DARVTQTPRHKVTEMGQEVTMRCQPILGHNTVFWYRQTMMQGLELLAYFRNRAPLDDSGMPKDRFSAEMPDATLATLKIQPSEPRDSAVYFCASGSDRGRAEKLFFGSGTQLSVL.

The chain has TRBV10-2 and TRBJ2-3, with D possibly being TRBD2 (5 bases). CDR3 size: 13 residues. V gave up 5 bases and J gave up 3 bases, with 9 bases separating them. CDR1 is WSHSY, CDR2 SAAADI, per germline. The CDR3 is CASSLALTDTQYF. The CDR3, as DNA: TGCGCCAGCAGTTTAGCGCTAACAGATACGCAGTATTTT.

This chain links TRBV14 with TRBJ1-2; D is unresolved. Germline CDR1 and CDR2: SGHDN and FVKESK. The length of the CDR3 is 13 residues. The V end was cut by 0 bases, the J end by 8 bases, with 10 bases between. CDR3 bases: TGTGCCAGCAGCCAAGATACCTCGTGGGGCTACACCTTC. It specifies CASSQDTSWGYTF.

In its sample, this clone was seen a few times. Other DNA sequences in this sample translate to the same CDR3. The rearrangement uses TRBV7-9 and TRBJ2-1; a weak D match, TRBD1 (6 bases). Trimming took 4 bases from V and 0 from J, leaving 16 bases between them. Germline CDR1 reads SEHNR; CDR2 reads FQNEAQ (reference sequence). The CDR3 is made up of 17 amino acids. In DNA, the CDR3 is TGTGCCAGCAGCTCCCGACGGGACACACGCTCCTACAATGAGCAGTTCTTC. It specifies CASSSRRDTRSYNEQFF. The full variable domain, in which reference TRBV7-9 and TRBJ2-1 provide the parts outside the CDR3, is DTGVSQNPRHKITKRGQNVTFRCDPISEHNRLYWYRQTLGQGPEFLTYFQNEAQLEKSRLLSDRFSAERPKGSFSTLEIQRTEQGDSAMYLCASSSRRDTRSYNEQFFGPGTRLTVL.

The chain carries TRBV13 and TRBJ2-2, with 12 positions matching TRBD2. The CDR3 has 18 amino acids. The V gene end was trimmed by 1 base and the J gene end by 2 bases; junction bases not matched to a gene: 5. Germline CDR1 reads PRHDT; CDR2 reads FYEKMQ (reference sequence). The CDR3 DNA sequence: TGTGCCAGCAGCTTAGAAGGACTAGCGGGGAGCAACACCGGGGAGCTGTTTTTT. Its translation is CASSLEGLAGSNTGELFF. Using reference TRBV13 and TRBJ2-2 for the parts outside the CDR3, the full variable domain is AAGVIQSPRHLIKEKRETATLKCYPIPRHDTVYWYQQGPGQDPQFLISFYEKMQSDKGSIPDRFSAQQFSDYHSELNMSSLELGDSALYFCASSLEGLAGSNTGELFFGEGSRLTVL.

The chain employs TRBV7-2 and TRBJ1-2; D ambiguous. Germline V CDR1 and CDR2: SGHTA, FQGNSA. With 7 bases removed from V and 5 bases from J, the gap between germline ends came to 17 bases. CDR3 size: 14 residues. The CDR3 DNA is TGTGCCAGCACTCTCGAAGGGTTGGCTTATGGCTACACCTTC. Protein sequence: CASTLEGLAYGYTF.

The chain uses TRBV10-3 and TRBJ1-2; 10 nucleotides align to TRBD1. From germline, CDR1 is ENHRY and CDR2 SYGVKD. CDR3 length: 16 residues. With 2 bases clipped from V and 8 bases from J, the junction kept 11 bases outside the gene matches. CDR3 in amino acids: CAISERGQGDVKGYTF. The CDR3 bases are TGTGCCATCAGTGAGAGAGGACAGGGGGATGTGAAGGGCTACACCTTC.

The rearrangement links TRBV5-6 to TRBJ1-5; D is possibly TRBD1 (6 bases). This CDR3 is 15 amino acids long. Germline loops: CDR1 SGHDT, CDR2 YYEEEE. Between the trimmed V and J ends, which lost 0 bases and 2 bases, there was a span of 9 bases. CDR3 DNA sequence: TGTGCCAGCAGCTTGGACAGGGAAGGCAATCAGCCCCAGCATTTT. This translates into CASSLDREGNQPQHF. Full variable domain (remainder filled in from reference TRBV5-6 and TRBJ1-5): DAGVTQSPTHLIKTRGQQVTLRCSPKSGHDTVSWYQQALGQGPQFIFQYYEEEERQRGNFPDRFSGHQFPNYSSELNVNALLLGDSALYLCASSLDREGNQPQHFGDGTRLSIL.

The gene calls are TRBV6-2 or TRBV6-3 and TRBJ2-1; 7 bases align to TRBD2. V trimming: 4 bases; J trimming: 7 bases; junction bases outside the gene matches: 10. The CDR3 has 15 amino acids. Germline V gene sequence: CDR1 MNHEY, CDR2 SVGEGT. The CDR3 loop is CASSFPGTGGNEQFF. For the CDR3, the DNA is TGTGCCAGCAGTTTCCCCGGGACCGGGGGGAATGAGCAGTTCTTC.

The chain uses TRBV19 and TRBJ2-3; D gene ambiguous. Germline V gives CDR1 LNHDA, CDR2 SQIVND (reference sequence). Trimming took 5 bases from V and 4 from J, leaving 19 bases between them. The CDR3 length is 16 residues. Here the CDR3 reads CASSSILPSSPDTQYF. The CDR3 DNA follows: TGTGCCAGTAGTTCAATCTTGCCCTCCTCCCCAGATACGCAGTATTTT.

V gene TRBV2 combines with J gene TRBJ2-3; D uncertain. The CDR3 spans 14 residues. Trimming left V 2 bases short and J 2 bases short, with 8 bases between. Germline V gene sequence: CDR1 SNHLY, CDR2 FYNNEI. CDR3: CASSELGNTDTQYF. The DNA of the CDR3 is TGTGCCAGCAGTGAACTAGGCAACACAGATACGCAGTATTTT.

The rearrangement uses TRBV6-1 and TRBJ1-4; 9 nucleotides line up with TRBD1. Germline trimming cut 5 bases from V and 4 bases from J; bases unmatched to any gene: 8. The CDR3 is made up of 16 amino acids. CDR1 and CDR2 from the germline V gene are MNHNS and SASEGT. The CDR3 sequence: CASSKGTGRDNEKLFF. CDR3 in DNA: TGTGCCAGCAGTAAAGGGACAGGGCGAGATAATGAAAAACTGTTTTTT.